This T cell receptor beta chain comes out of a study of blood T cell repertoires in COVID-19. Across the study: Researchers got acute and convalescent COVID-19 samples from the United States, Italy and Spain. PBMCs, B-cell-depleted T cells, or T cells were the source of the cDNA or gDNA that made up the material.

One Seattle source followed patients from active infection through their disease course. Some clones are missing from TCRdb's copy, which holds only in-frame ones; the method was immunoSEQ multiplex PCR. The table records roughly 350,000 clones, more than 70% of them present only once. CDR3 length: 16 residues. V is TRBV21-1 and J is TRBJ2-2; TRBD2 reflects the table's D call only, with no check against the DNA. TRBV21-1 is classified as a pseudogene. The sequence came from a woman aged 70-85 years with COVID-19, enrolled during active disease. Specimen: peripheral blood. The CDR3 nucleotides are TGTGCCAGCAGCATACCGCCTCTTGCTCCGGGGGGGGAGCTGTTTTTT. It is translated as CASSIPPLAPGGELFF.